The sequence of this T cell receptor (beta chain) was determined in a study of identical twins. Study observations and caveats: Clonotypes of the beta chain that were abundant in cord blood carried fewer insertions (memory repertoires showed none). Partly confounded zero-insertion analyses could result from invariant MAIT and iNKT cells. Conclusions leaned on cross-sectional statistical analysis and did not track the same donors over time. Out-of-frame TCR alpha sharing in monozygotic twins exceeded recombination model predictions.

To note about this clonotype: As yet, its antigen is unknown.

TCRdb itself ran the 5' RACE reads through MiXCR, one entry per CDR3 protein. Of roughly 350,000 distinct CDR3 sequences listed, approximately 13% are singletons. V shed 2 bases, J shed 8 bases, and the junction held 10 bases outside the gene matches. The CDR3 totals 16 residues. The germline V gene has CDR1 LGHNA and CDR2 YNFKEQ. In addition, the sample was reused for a study of yellow fever vaccine responses in identical twins.

This TCR came from a woman aged 18-29 years in good health. The rearrangement joins TRBV4-2 to TRBJ2-1, with 9 positions matching TRBD1. The specimen was CD8+ T cells sorted from blood. CDR3 in amino acids: CASSQLTGGYGDEQFF. CDR3 nucleotide sequence: TGTGCCAGCAGCCAACTGACAGGGGGGTATGGGGATGAGCAGTTCTTC.